These T cell receptor beta chains were read from a single sample in a study of blood T cells in healthy people across ages. TCRdb reanalysed the 5' RACE reads using MiXCR and keeps one entry per CDR3 protein. The sample contains 800,000 to 1,000,000 distinct CDR3 sequences, under 50% of which appear only once. Sequencing used blood. These receptor sequences come from a man younger than 45 in good health. Each CDR3 is given with its conserved first and last residue. Fields, in order: D gene, clone size, J gene, V gene, CDR3 protein, CDR3 DNA. D genes are given only for firm matches. Some rows have no size entry. The others give once, few or many, or a class for an expanded clone.

d_gene: TRBD1; abundance: .; j_gene: TRBJ1-5; v_gene: TRBV10-3; CDR3aa: CASRTGAVQPQHF; CDR3nt: TGTGCCAGCAGAACAGGGGCGGTTCAGCCCCAGCATTTT
d_gene: TRBD1; abundance: few; j_gene: TRBJ2-2; v_gene: TRBV6-5; CDR3aa: CASSYGTGLSGELFF; CDR3nt: TGTGCCAGCAGTTACGGGACAGGGCTGTCCGGGGAGCTGTTTTTT
d_gene: .; abundance: .; j_gene: TRBJ2-1; v_gene: TRBV2; CDR3aa: CASTLAGDEQFF; CDR3nt: TGTGCCAGCACCCTAGCTGGGGATGAGCAGTTCTTC
d_gene: .; abundance: once; j_gene: TRBJ1-4; v_gene: TRBV20-1; CDR3aa: CSAREDRGRNEKLFF; CDR3nt: TGCAGTGCTAGAGAGGATAGGGGAAGGAATGAAAAACTGTTTTTT
d_gene: .; abundance: .; j_gene: TRBJ2-3; v_gene: TRBV6-2/TRBV6-3; CDR3aa: CTSSTGSSTDTQYF; CDR3nt: TGTACCAGCAGTACAGGGAGCAGCACAGATACGCAGTATTTT
d_gene: .; abundance: .; j_gene: TRBJ1-1; v_gene: TRBV5-1; CDR3aa: CASSLLVRDTEAFF; CDR3nt: TGCGCCAGCAGCTTGCTTGTCAGGGACACTGAAGCTTTCTTT
d_gene: .; abundance: .; j_gene: TRBJ2-7; v_gene: TRBV6-1; CDR3aa: CASSLWLASSYEQYF; CDR3nt: TGTGCCAGCAGCCTCTGGCTAGCCAGCTCCTACGAGCAGTACTTC
d_gene: TRBD2; abundance: .; j_gene: TRBJ2-5; v_gene: TRBV7-2; CDR3aa: CASSFSGRTRQETQYF; CDR3nt: TGTGCCAGCAGCTTTAGCGGGAGGACCCGGCAAGAGACCCAGTACTTC
d_gene: .; abundance: .; j_gene: TRBJ2-4; v_gene: TRBV28; CDR3aa: CASSTTGSMAKNIQYF; CDR3nt: TGTGCCAGCAGTACTACAGGGTCTATGGCCAAAAACATTCAGTACTTC
d_gene: .; abundance: few; j_gene: TRBJ1-2; v_gene: TRBV28; CDR3aa: CASRTGPSYGYTF; CDR3nt: TGTGCCAGCAGGACCGGTCCAAGCTATGGCTACACCTTC
d_gene: .; abundance: .; j_gene: TRBJ2-2; v_gene: TRBV6-1; CDR3aa: CATEIGTPGTGELFF; CDR3nt: TGTGCCACCGAGATTGGGACACCGGGGACCGGGGAGCTGTTTTTT
d_gene: .; abundance: few; j_gene: TRBJ2-1; v_gene: TRBV6-4; CDR3aa: CASSEGGTALRNEQFF; CDR3nt: TGTGCCAGCAGTGAAGGGGGGACCGCTTTGCGCAATGAGCAGTTCTTC
d_gene: TRBD1; abundance: few; j_gene: TRBJ2-2; v_gene: TRBV5-1; CDR3aa: CASRDSFTGELFF; CDR3nt: TGCGCCTCCCGGGACAGCTTCACCGGGGAGCTGTTTTTT
d_gene: .; abundance: few; j_gene: TRBJ1-1; v_gene: TRBV7-9; CDR3aa: CASSFVNTEAFF; CDR3nt: TGTGCCAGCAGCTTCGTGAACACTGAAGCTTTCTTT
d_gene: TRBD2; abundance: .; j_gene: TRBJ2-5; v_gene: TRBV12-3/TRBV12-4; CDR3aa: CASTGMGLAVETQYF; CDR3nt: TGTGCCAGCACCGGGATGGGACTAGCCGTTGAGACCCAGTACTTC
d_gene: TRBD1; abundance: .; j_gene: TRBJ1-2; v_gene: TRBV6-5; CDR3aa: CASSLTGAEDGYTF; CDR3nt: TGTGCCAGCAGTTTAACAGGGGCAGAGGATGGCTACACCTTC
d_gene: .; abundance: .; j_gene: TRBJ1-2; v_gene: TRBV20-1; CDR3aa: CSASTVLNYGYTF; CDR3nt: TGCAGTGCTAGTACCGTTTTAAACTATGGCTACACCTTC
d_gene: TRBD1; abundance: .; j_gene: TRBJ2-7; v_gene: TRBV24-1; CDR3aa: CATSDPGTGSKQYF; CDR3nt: TGTGCCACCAGTGACCCCGGGACAGGATCGAAGCAGTACTTC
d_gene: .; abundance: .; j_gene: TRBJ1-2; v_gene: TRBV28; CDR3aa: CASTLPGGYGYTF; CDR3nt: TGTGCCAGCACCCTACCGGGAGGCTATGGCTACACCTTC
d_gene: .; abundance: .; j_gene: TRBJ2-7; v_gene: TRBV28; CDR3aa: CASSESGRYEQYF; CDR3nt: TGTGCCAGCAGCGAGTCGGGGAGATACGAGCAGTACTTC
d_gene: TRBD2; abundance: few; j_gene: TRBJ2-1; v_gene: TRBV6-2/TRBV6-3; CDR3aa: CASSYSGGGARNEQFF; CDR3nt: TGTGCCAGCAGTTACTCTGGCGGGGGGGCCAGGAATGAGCAGTTCTTC
d_gene: .; abundance: .; j_gene: TRBJ1-1; v_gene: TRBV29-1; CDR3aa: CSGTVNTEAFF; CDR3nt: TGCAGCGGGACGGTGAACACTGAAGCTTTCTTT
d_gene: .; abundance: .; j_gene: TRBJ1-5; v_gene: TRBV4-2; CDR3aa: CASSQGVSGNQPQHF; CDR3nt: TGTGCCAGCAGCCAAGGGGTTTCGGGCAATCAGCCCCAGCATTTT
d_gene: .; abundance: few; j_gene: TRBJ2-1; v_gene: TRBV3-1; CDR3aa: CASSQAGRGLLNEQFF; CDR3nt: TGTGCCAGCAGCCAAGCGGGGCGGGGGCTACTCAATGAGCAGTTCTTC
d_gene: .; abundance: few; j_gene: TRBJ2-1; v_gene: TRBV7-2; CDR3aa: CASSLPGHGLRAEQFF; CDR3nt: TGTGCCAGCAGCTTACCCGGACACGGACTTAGGGCTGAGCAGTTCTTC
d_gene: .; abundance: .; j_gene: TRBJ2-7; v_gene: TRBV27; CDR3aa: CASQGLNTYEQYF; CDR3nt: TGTGCCAGTCAGGGCTTAAATACCTACGAGCAGTACTTC
d_gene: .; abundance: few; j_gene: TRBJ2-3; v_gene: TRBV5-6; CDR3aa: CASSSLTGRITDTQYF; CDR3nt: TGTGCCAGCAGCTCCCTGACAGGACGCATCACAGATACGCAGTATTTT
d_gene: TRBD1; abundance: once; j_gene: TRBJ2-7; v_gene: TRBV4-1; CDR3aa: CASSRVGQGYEQYF; CDR3nt: TGCGCCAGCAGCCGAGTCGGACAGGGCTACGAGCAGTACTTC
d_gene: .; abundance: .; j_gene: TRBJ1-4; v_gene: TRBV12-3/TRBV12-4; CDR3aa: CASSSRGGDRGEKLFF; CDR3nt: TGTGCCAGCAGTTCACGCGGTGGAGATAGGGGTGAAAAACTGTTTTTT
d_gene: TRBD2; abundance: .; j_gene: TRBJ2-3; v_gene: TRBV30; CDR3aa: CAWSVPAHGRTSGYTDTQYF; CDR3nt: TGTGCCTGGAGTGTACCGGCGCACGGTCGGACTAGCGGCTACACAGATACGCAGTATTTT
d_gene: TRBD1; abundance: once; j_gene: TRBJ2-1; v_gene: TRBV6-6; CDR3aa: CASSSTGDPNYNEQFF; CDR3nt: TGTGCCAGCAGTTCTACAGGGGACCCTAATTACAATGAGCAGTTCTTC
d_gene: .; abundance: .; j_gene: TRBJ2-1; v_gene: TRBV29-1; CDR3aa: CSAQQETQFF; CDR3nt: TGCAGCGCCCAGCAGGAGACCCAGTTCTTC
d_gene: TRBD1; abundance: .; j_gene: TRBJ1-4; v_gene: TRBV10-3; CDR3aa: CAISEWDRPTTNEKLFF; CDR3nt: TGTGCCATCAGTGAGTGGGACAGGCCCACAACTAATGAAAAACTGTTTTTT
d_gene: TRBD2; abundance: .; j_gene: TRBJ2-7; v_gene: TRBV29-1; CDR3aa: CSVESWTSGANEQYF; CDR3nt: TGCAGCGTCGAGAGCTGGACTAGCGGAGCCAATGAGCAGTACTTC
d_gene: TRBD2; abundance: .; j_gene: TRBJ2-7; v_gene: TRBV20-1; CDR3aa: CSASPTSGVNEQYF; CDR3nt: TGCAGTGCTAGCCCGACTAGCGGGGTCAACGAGCAGTACTTC
d_gene: .; abundance: once; j_gene: TRBJ2-5; v_gene: TRBV12-3/TRBV12-4; CDR3aa: CASSLASSRQYF; CDR3nt: TGTGCCAGCAGTTTAGCGAGCAGTCGGCAGTACTTC
d_gene: TRBD1; abundance: many; j_gene: TRBJ2-7; v_gene: TRBV3-1; CDR3aa: CASSLRDRTYEQYF; CDR3nt: TGTGCCAGCAGCCTCCGGGACAGAACCTACGAGCAGTACTTC
d_gene: .; abundance: .; j_gene: TRBJ2-3; v_gene: TRBV20-1; CDR3aa: CSARAGERGLTDTQYF; CDR3nt: TGCAGTGCTAGAGCTGGGGAGCGAGGGTTGACAGATACGCAGTATTTT
d_gene: .; abundance: .; j_gene: TRBJ1-2; v_gene: TRBV27; CDR3aa: CATGRARGYTF; CDR3nt: TGTGCCACCGGGAGGGCGCGCGGCTACACCTTC
d_gene: TRBD1; abundance: .; j_gene: TRBJ1-4; v_gene: TRBV28; CDR3aa: CASSQPTGIGEKLFF; CDR3nt: TGTGCCAGCAGTCAACCGACAGGGATAGGTGAAAAACTGTTTTTT
d_gene: .; abundance: .; j_gene: TRBJ1-2; v_gene: TRBV11-2; CDR3aa: CASSLGPTESNYGYTF; CDR3nt: TGTGCCAGCAGCTTAGGCCCAACAGAATCTAACTATGGCTACACCTTC